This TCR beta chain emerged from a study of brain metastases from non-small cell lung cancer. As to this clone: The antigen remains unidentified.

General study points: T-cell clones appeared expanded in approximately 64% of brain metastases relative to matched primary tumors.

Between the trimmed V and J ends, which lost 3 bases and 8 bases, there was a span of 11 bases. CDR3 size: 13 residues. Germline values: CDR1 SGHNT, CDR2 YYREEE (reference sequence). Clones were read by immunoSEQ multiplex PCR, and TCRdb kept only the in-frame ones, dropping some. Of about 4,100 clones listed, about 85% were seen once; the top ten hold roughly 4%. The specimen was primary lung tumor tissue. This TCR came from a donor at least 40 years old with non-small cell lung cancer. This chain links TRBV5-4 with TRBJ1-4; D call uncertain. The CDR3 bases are TGTGCCAGCAGCTCCCAGGTGGGGGAAAAACTGTTTTTT. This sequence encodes CASSSQVGEKLFF. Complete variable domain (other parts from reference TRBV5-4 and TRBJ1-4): ETGVTQSPTHLIKTRGQQVTLRCSSQSGHNTVSWYQQALGQGPQFIFQYYREEENGRGNFPPRFSGLQFPNYSSELNVNALELDDSALYLCASSSQVGEKLFFGSGTQLSVL.